This T cell receptor (beta chain) was sequenced in a study of control samples from healthy donors and cancer patients. The assay was immunoSEQ multiplex PCR, and TCRdb's table has in-frame clones only and misses some. The sample contains 35,000 to 50,000 clones, around 87% of which appear only once. The CDR3 sequence is 15 residues long. The germline CDR1 and CDR2 sequences are LNHDA and SQIVND (reference sequence). V was pared by 7 bases and J by 3 bases, with 7 bases of the junction left unmatched. This TCR derives from a woman aged 60-70 years with lung cancer. The chain employs TRBV19 and TRBJ1-5; 9 nucleotides agree with TRBD1. The sequencing sample was made of PBMCs. The CDR3 reads CASTLQGATNQPQHF. The DNA for the CDR3 is TGTGCCAGTACCTTACAGGGGGCTACCAATCAGCCCCAGCATTTT. The entire variable domain, with the rest obtained from reference TRBV19 and TRBJ1-5, is as follows: DGGITQSPKYLFRKEGQNVTLSCEQNLNHDAMYWYRQDPGQGLRLIYYSQIVNDFQKGDIAEGYSVSREKKESFPLTVTSAQKNPTAFYLCASTLQGATNQPQHFGDGTRLSIL.